This TCR beta chain is from a study of CD8+CD57+ T cells in acquired aplastic anemia (dated by TCRdb to between 2017 and 2018). Concerning the study at large: On average, sorted CD4+ and CD8+ cells yielded around 3.1 ug of extracted DNA, with a range of about 0.17 to 27.4 ug. An average of approximately 10 million reads for CD4+ cells and around 11 million reads for CD8+ cells was obtained from healthy donor samples.

CDR1 and CDR2, per the germline V gene (reference sequence), are PRHDT and FYEKMQ. V lost 7 bases and J lost 7 bases; the stretch between them is 13 bases long. Counted from cysteine to phenylalanine, this CDR3 has 12 amino acids. The DNA shown is the 36-base CDR3, in frame from base 1. The full study reports these points: No significant difference in CD8+ Simpson's diversity was found between patients and healthy controls (P=0.060). Roughly 31 CD8+ CDR3 sequences were shared between patients and controls but appeared highly expressed in patients and within their immunodominant clones.

TCR repertoires of sorted CD4+ and CD8+ blood T cells from severe aplastic anemia patients and healthy subjects were deep-sequenced in the study. Ficoll-Paque density gradient centrifugation was used to isolate peripheral blood mononuclear cells. CD4+ and CD8+ T cells were sorted by FACS or magnetic beads before DNA extraction. TCR beta VDJ combination and CDR3 sequence profiling used genomic DNA as the template. TCR repertoire sequencing was run on an Illumina HiSeq 2000. On the authors' methods: TRBV/TRBJ rearrangement plots, CDR3 size and DJ length profiles, and Simpson's diversity index were used to assess repertoires. Whichever DNA sequence was most abundant in the deep sequencing data was defined as the immunodominant clone. CDR3 amino acid sequences were checked for sharing across subjects and were also compared against the VDJdb database and published repertoires. Using fastp at Q25 and MiXCR, TCRdb reprocessed the public reads and kept productive beta chains. Each CDR3 protein gets just one entry, which takes the most common genes and DNA from the rows behind it. These V and J calls originate from TCRdb's pipeline instead of the authors' own analysis. Within this sample are 400,000 to 450,000 distinct CDR3 sequences, with 65% to 80% of them counted one time only. Jointly, the top ten make up around 4% of the sample.

This clonotype was observed at least ten times. Its antigen is not yet known. Nothing much larger sits one base from this clone, and base qualities are not available. The receptor's source is a human donor in good health, serving as a control. The rearranged chain carries TRBV13 and TRBJ1-1; a weak D assignment points to TRBD1 (5 bases agree). The sequencing sample was made of sorted CD4+, CD8+, or CD8+CD57+ T cells (not recorded which) from PBMCs. The CDR3 reads as follows: CASNEQGFEAFF. The DNA is TGTGCCAGCAACGAGCAGGGATTTGAAGCTTTCTTT. Here the CDR3 is joined to the reference TRBV13 and TRBJ1-1 genes, and the full variable domain is: AAGVIQSPRHLIKEKRETATLKCYPIPRHDTVYWYQQGPGQDPQFLISFYEKMQSDKGSIPDRFSAQQFSDYHSELNMSSLELGDSALYFCASNEQGFEAFFGQGTRLTVV.